Shown below are 4 T cell receptor beta chains from a single sample sequenced in a study of OX40 agonist ivuxolimab in advanced cancers. Generated by immunoSEQ multiplex PCR, the TCRdb table keeps only in-frame clones and is missing some. The sample lists 98,000 or so clones, approximately 90% occurring once. Here the sequenced sample was CD4+ or CD8+ T cells sorted from blood, taken in a trial of the OX40 agonist ivuxolimab. All receptors derive from an adult with an advanced solid tumor such as melanoma, head and neck, liver or kidney cancer.

The rearrangement uses TRBV5-1 and TRBJ2-3; D is possibly TRBD2 (5 bases). In germline, CDR1 is SGHRS, CDR2 YFSETQ. There are 14 residues in the CDR3. Deletions cut 6 bases from V and 2 bases from J, with 13 bases between. The DNA for the CDR3 is TGCGCCAGCACCTTCGGGGAGCTCACAGATACGCAGTATTTT. Translated: CASTFGELTDTQYF.

The chain couples TRBV12-5 to TRBJ2-7; the D gene is possibly TRBD1 (5 bases). The CDR3 has 12 residues. V was pared by 1 base and J by 5 bases, with 6 bases between. Germline CDR1 LGHNT, CDR2 FRNRAP. In DNA, the CDR3 is TGTGCTAGTGGTTTGGGACAGAACGAGCAGTACTTC. Amino acid sequence: CASGLGQNEQYF.

The rearrangement uses TRBV5-4 and TRBJ1-2; D remains ambiguous. V lost 3 bases, J lost 1 base, and 7 bases lay in between. There are 13 residues in the CDR3. Germline CDR1 SGHNT, CDR2 YYREEE (reference sequence). CDR3 loop: CASSSLDNYGYTF. CDR3 sequence (DNA): TGTGCCAGCAGCTCTCTGGATAACTATGGCTACACCTTC.

V is TRBV19 and J is TRBJ1-1; D not resolved. V gave up 6 bases and J gave up 1 base, with 15 bases separating them. This CDR3 spans 15 amino acids. Germline V lookup: CDR1 LNHDA, CDR2 SQIVND (reference sequence). The CDR3 region is CASRGRASPNTEAFF. CDR3 nucleotides: TGTGCCAGTAGGGGTCGGGCATCCCCGAACACTGAAGCTTTCTTT.